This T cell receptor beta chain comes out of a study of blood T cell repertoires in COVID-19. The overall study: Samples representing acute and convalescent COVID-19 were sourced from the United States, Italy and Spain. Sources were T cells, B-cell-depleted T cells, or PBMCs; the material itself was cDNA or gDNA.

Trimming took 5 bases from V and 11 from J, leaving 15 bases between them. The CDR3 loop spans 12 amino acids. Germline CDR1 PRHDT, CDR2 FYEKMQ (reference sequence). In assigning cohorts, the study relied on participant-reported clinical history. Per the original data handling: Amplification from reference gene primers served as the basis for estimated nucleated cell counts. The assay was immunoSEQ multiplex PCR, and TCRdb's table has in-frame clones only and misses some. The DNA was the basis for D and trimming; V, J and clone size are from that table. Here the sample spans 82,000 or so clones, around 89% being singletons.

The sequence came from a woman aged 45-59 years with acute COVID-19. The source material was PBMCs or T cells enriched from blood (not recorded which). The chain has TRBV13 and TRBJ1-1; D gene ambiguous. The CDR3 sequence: CASSPGKTAAFF. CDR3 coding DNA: TGTGCCAGCAGCCCCGGGAAAACGGCCGCTTTCTTT.